The 25 T cell receptor beta chains below all came from one sample that was sequenced in a study of blood T cell repertoires in COVID-19. Sequenced by immunoSEQ multiplex PCR; TCRdb stores in-frame clones only, minus some. The sample yields about 240,000 clones, about 80% seen once. Sequencing used peripheral blood. Source of these receptors: a man younger than 40 who had recovered from COVID-19.

The rearrangement uses TRBV6-2 or TRBV6-3 and TRBJ1-1; D unclear. Per the germline V gene, CDR1 is MNHEY and CDR2 is SVGEGT. Trimming removed 2 bases at V and 4 bases at J, with 11 bases between. There are 14 residues in the CDR3. The CDR3 region has the DNA TGTGCCAGCAGTTACGGGAGATTGAGCACTGAAGCTTTCTTT. Translated: CASSYGRLSTEAFF.

A single count supports this clone. At one end, the junction sequence differs from germline, possibly due to a read error. This chain joins TRBV7-2 and TRBJ2-7; 7 positions agree with TRBD1. Germline values: CDR1 SGHTA, CDR2 FQGNSA. The CDR3 spans 13 residues. CDR3 bases: TGTGCCAGCAGTTTAGACAGGGCCTACGAGCAGTACTTC. Translation gives CASSLDRAYEQYF. Variable domain in full (rest from reference TRBV7-2 and TRBJ2-7): GAGVSQSPSNKVTEKGKDVELRCDPISGHTALYWYRQSLGQGLEFLIYFQGNSAPDKSGLPSDRFSAERTGGSVSTLTIQRTQQEDSAVYLCASSLDRAYEQYFGPGTRLTVT.

V is TRBV7-9 and J is TRBJ1-3; the D gene is possibly TRBD1 (5 bases). Germline V gene lookup returns CDR1 SEHNR and CDR2 FQNEAQ (reference sequence). The CDR3 loop spans 14 amino acids. Trimming took off 1 base at V and 7 bases at J, with 11 bases between the two ends. The CDR3 sequence is CASSLGGRRNTIYF. CDR3 nucleotides: TGTGCCAGCAGCTTAGGGGGCCGGCGGAACACCATATATTTT.

The table lists this clone with a few counts. The CDR3 DNA reads TGTGCCAGCAGCTTATTAGCCTCAACGGGAGGCTACACCTTC. Its protein product is CASSLLASTGGYTF. The chain has TRBV11-2 and TRBJ1-2; D is undetermined. The CDR3 is 14 residues long. V lost 2 bases, J lost 8 bases, and 15 bases lay in between. Germline loops: CDR1 SGHAT, CDR2 FQNNGV. The entire variable domain, with the rest obtained from reference TRBV11-2 and TRBJ1-2, is as follows: EAGVAQSPRYKIIEKRQSVAFWCNPISGHATLYWYQQILGQGPKLLIQFQNNGVVDDSQLPKDRFSAERLKGVDSTLKIQPAKLEDSAVYLCASSLLASTGGYTFGSGTRLTVV.

V gene TRBV6-5 combines with J gene TRBJ2-5, with 7 bases that match TRBD1. Germline values: CDR1 MNHEY, CDR2 SVGAGI. Trimming cost V 6 bases and J 4 bases; bases outside gene matches: 11. There are 15 residues in the CDR3. CDR3 DNA sequence: TGTGCCAGCAGCGGGACAGTCCCTTTTAGAGAGACCCAGTACTTC. Translation: CASSGTVPFRETQYF.

The chain employs TRBV19 and TRBJ2-2; 7 bases line up with TRBD1. This CDR3 is built from 18 residues. J gave up 7 bases and V 6 bases, and 20 bases lay outside the gene matches. Germline loops: CDR1 LNHDA, CDR2 SQIVND (reference sequence). Here the CDR3 reads CASSPPRGRQGMSGELFF. In DNA, the CDR3 is TGTGCCAGTAGCCCCCCCCGTGGGAGACAGGGAATGAGCGGGGAGCTGTTTTTT.

The chain carries TRBV11-2 and TRBJ2-5, with TRBD2 matching over 15 bases. Germline V gene data show CDR1 as SGHAT and CDR2 as FQNNGV. This CDR3 comprises 16 residues. After removal of 5 bases from V and 5 bases from J, the junction contained 6 bases not matched to a gene. CDR3 region: CASSHRTSGGAETQYF. As DNA, the CDR3 is TGTGCCAGCAGCCACAGGACTAGCGGGGGGGCTGAGACCCAGTACTTC.

Details on this clone: Within the sample, other DNA sequences also encode this same CDR3. V gene TRBV29-1 combines with J gene TRBJ2-5; D is perhaps TRBD2 (6 bases). The V and J ends lost 7 bases and 3 bases respectively, with 6 bases between them. Germline lookup yields CDR1 SQVTM and CDR2 ANQGSEA. The CDR3 extends over 10 amino acids. CDR3 protein: CSGGEETQYF. The CDR3 DNA is TGCAGCGGCGGGGAAGAGACCCAGTACTTC.

The V call is TRBV10-3, the J call TRBJ2-1, with 9 bases aligning to TRBD2. The V gene's germline CDR1 is ENHRY and CDR2 SYGVKD. There are 15 residues in the CDR3. The V gene end was trimmed by 6 bases and the J gene end by 7 bases; junction bases not matched to a gene: 10. DNA for the CDR3: TGTGCCATCAGCTCCGTAGCGGGGGTTAGGAATGAGCAGTTCTTC. Protein sequence: CAISSVAGVRNEQFF.

The J gene is TRBJ2-1, the V gene TRBV5-1; D may be TRBD2 (6 bases). The CDR3 contains 15 residues. V was shortened by 0 bases and J by 4 bases, with 11 bases between the two germline ends. Germline-derived CDR1 and CDR2 are SGHRS and YFSETQ. CDR3 DNA: TGCGCCAGCAGCTTGGTCGGTGGGACTTACAATGAGCAGTTCTTC. Amino acid sequence: CASSLVGGTYNEQFF. The full variable domain, completed using reference TRBV5-1 and TRBJ2-1, is KAGVTQTPRYLIKTRGQQVTLSCSPISGHRSVSWYQQTPGQGLQFLFEYFSETQRNKGNFPGRFSGRQFSNSRSEMNVSTLELGDSALYLCASSLVGGTYNEQFFGPGTRLTVL.

The rearrangement links TRBV9 to TRBJ1-2; D call uncertain. Trimming cost V 0 bases and J 3 bases, with 6 bases left between them. This CDR3 contains 13 residues. Germline CDR1 SGDLS, CDR2 YYNGEE. Here the CDR3 DNA reads TGTGCCAGCAGCGTAGTGCCGGACTATGGCTACACCTTC. This sequence encodes CASSVVPDYGYTF.

This clone occurred a few times. The chain uses TRBV5-6 and TRBJ1-6; D possibly corresponds to TRBD1 (6 bases). In germline, CDR1 is SGHDT, CDR2 YYEEEE. The CDR3 contains 15 residues. V was clipped by 0 bases and J by 10 bases, with 14 bases between them. The CDR3 sequence is CASSLDRAVRSPLHF. CDR3 bases: TGTGCCAGCAGCTTGGACAGGGCCGTTCGGTCACCCCTCCACTTT. Full variable domain (outside the CDR3, taken from reference TRBV5-6 and TRBJ1-6): DAGVTQSPTHLIKTRGQQVTLRCSPKSGHDTVSWYQQALGQGPQFIFQYYEEEERQRGNFPDRFSGHQFPNYSSELNVNALLLGDSALYLCASSLDRAVRSPLHFGNGTRLTVT.

The V call is TRBV3-1 (or the pseudogene TRBV3-2), the J call TRBJ1-4; TRBD1 might be the D (6 bases). V was cut by 4 bases and J by 3 bases, with 12 bases left in between. From germline, CDR1 is LGHDT and CDR2 YNNKEL (reference sequence). This CDR3 comprises 15 residues. The CDR3 DNA sequence: TGTGCCAGCAGCCTTCAGGGGCCGGCTAATGAAAAACTGTTTTTT. Protein: CASSLQGPANEKLFF.

The chain uses TRBV7-2 and TRBJ2-1; a possible D gene is TRBD2 (5 bases). Germline V gene lookup returns CDR1 SGHTA and CDR2 FQGNSA. Between the trimmed V and J ends, which lost 3 bases and 8 bases, there was a span of 14 bases. This CDR3 has 14 amino acids. The CDR3 DNA reads TGTGCCAGCAGCTTGATCGGTTGGCGGGATGAGCAGTTCTTC. This codes for CASSLIGWRDEQFF. Variable domain in full (rest from reference TRBV7-2 and TRBJ2-1): GAGVSQSPSNKVTEKGKDVELRCDPISGHTALYWYRQSLGQGLEFLIYFQGNSAPDKSGLPSDRFSAERTGGSVSTLTIQRTQQEDSAVYLCASSLIGWRDEQFFGPGTRLTVL.

The chain combines TRBV27 with TRBJ1-1; D uncertain. Per the germline V gene, CDR1 is MNHEY and CDR2 is SMNVEV (reference sequence). V lost 6 bases and J lost 0, with 8 bases in between. The CDR3 extends over 13 amino acids. CDR3 bases: TGTGCCAGCAGCCTGGCCCTGAACACTGAAGCTTTCTTT. Its protein product is CASSLALNTEAFF.

This sequence joins TRBV6-4 and TRBJ2-7, with TRBD1 matching over 7 bases. The CDR3 contains 12 residues. CDR1 is MRHNA, CDR2 SNTAGT, per germline. V lost 8 bases and J lost 2; bases outside the gene matches: 3. The CDR3 here is CASLTGPYEQYV. In nucleotides, the CDR3 is TGTGCCAGCTTGACAGGGCCCTACGAGCAGTACGTC.

This chain connects TRBV18 to TRBJ1-4; 7 bases agree with TRBD1. The V segment lost 4 bases and the J segment 0 bases; nucleotides outside the gene matches: 14. The length of the CDR3 is 19 residues. Germline lookup yields CDR1 KGHSH and CDR2 LQKENI. CDR3 in DNA: TGTGCCAGCTCACTGAGACAGGGTTTCGAACCCGCAACTAATGAAAAACTGTTTTTT. The encoded protein is CASSLRQGFEPATNEKLFF.

The genes are TRBV7-8 and TRBJ2-5; 7 nucleotides line up with TRBD2. Trimming removed 1 base from V and 7 bases from J; junction bases left unmatched: 6. This CDR3 comprises 14 residues. Looked up from germline, CDR1 is SGHVS and CDR2 is FQNEAQ. CDR3 residues: CASSLVWGGGTQYF. In DNA form, the CDR3 reads TGTGCCAGCAGCTTAGTTTGGGGCGGGGGGACCCAGTACTTC. The variable domain in full, with the rest retrieved from reference TRBV7-8 and TRBJ2-5, is GAGVSQSPRYKVAKRGQDVALRCDPISGHVSLFWYQQALGQGPEFLTYFQNEAQLDKSGLPSDRFFAERPEGSVSTLKIQRTQQEDSAVYLCASSLVWGGGTQYFGPGTRLLVL.

Remarks on this clone: The same CDR3 is also encoded by other DNA sequences in this sample. The chain is built from TRBV2 and TRBJ1-5; D gene unclear. The CDR3 covers 13 residues. From germline, CDR1 is SNHLY and CDR2 FYNNEI. Trimming removed 4 bases at V and 3 bases at J, with 7 bases between. In DNA form, the CDR3 reads TGTGCCAGCAGTGGCCAGTCCAATCAGCCCCAGCATTTT. Translation: CASSGQSNQPQHF.

This clone was detected only a few times. The chain recombines TRBV7-9 with TRBJ2-7, with D perhaps matching TRBD1 (5 bases). The germline gives CDR1 SEHNR, CDR2 FQNEAQ (reference sequence). The CDR3 has 13 amino acids. Trimming took 5 bases from V and 6 from J, leaving 14 bases between them. The DNA of the CDR3 is TGTGCCAGCAGCCCGCAGGGTGGAAGCGAGCAGTACGTC. This sequence encodes CASSPQGGSEQYV.

The chain uses TRBV7-4 and TRBJ1-6; 7 nucleotides match TRBD1. Germline V gives CDR1 SGHVT, CDR2 SQSDAQ. V trimming: 6 bases; J trimming: 8 bases; junction bases outside the gene matches: 7. This CDR3 is built from 14 residues. CDR3 sequence: CASRWEGGHSPLHF. The CDR3 DNA reads TGTGCCAGCAGGTGGGAAGGGGGCCATTCACCCCTCCACTTT.

This chain joins TRBV6-5 and TRBJ2-3; D gene uncertain. From germline, CDR1 is MNHEY and CDR2 SVGAGI. The CDR3 is 15 amino acids. V was pared by 0 bases and J by 2 bases, with 9 bases between. CDR3 protein: CASSYSGPYTDTQYF. In DNA form, the CDR3 reads TGTGCCAGCAGTTACTCCGGTCCCTACACAGATACGCAGTATTTT.

The chain employs TRBV3-1 (or the pseudogene TRBV3-2) and TRBJ1-6, with 7 bases matching TRBD1. Germline lookup yields CDR1 LGHDT and CDR2 YNNKEL (reference sequence). With 2 bases clipped from V and 6 bases from J, the junction kept 7 bases outside the gene matches. The CDR3 length is 16 residues. The CDR3: CASSQSPGGSNSPLHF. DNA of the CDR3: TGTGCCAGCAGCCAAAGCCCAGGGGGTTCTAATTCACCCCTCCACTTT.

The gene calls are TRBV28 and TRBJ2-6, with 8 bases lining up with TRBD2. This CDR3 is 16 amino acids long. Trimming cost V 3 bases and J 0 bases; bases outside gene matches: 1. Germline CDR1 MDHEN, CDR2 SYDVKM. CDR3 sequence reads: CASSLRGASGANVLTF. The CDR3 bases are TGTGCCAGCAGTTTGCGGGGGGCCTCTGGGGCCAACGTCCTGACTTTC.

The chain has TRBV7-2 and TRBJ2-5, with D unresolved. V lost 5 bases to trimming and J lost 5 bases, with 9 bases between them. Germline V CDR1 and CDR2: SGHTA, FQGNSA. This CDR3 is built from 12 residues. The CDR3 here is CASSPSRETQYF. The CDR3 region has the DNA TGTGCCAGCAGCCCATCCCGGGAGACCCAGTACTTC.